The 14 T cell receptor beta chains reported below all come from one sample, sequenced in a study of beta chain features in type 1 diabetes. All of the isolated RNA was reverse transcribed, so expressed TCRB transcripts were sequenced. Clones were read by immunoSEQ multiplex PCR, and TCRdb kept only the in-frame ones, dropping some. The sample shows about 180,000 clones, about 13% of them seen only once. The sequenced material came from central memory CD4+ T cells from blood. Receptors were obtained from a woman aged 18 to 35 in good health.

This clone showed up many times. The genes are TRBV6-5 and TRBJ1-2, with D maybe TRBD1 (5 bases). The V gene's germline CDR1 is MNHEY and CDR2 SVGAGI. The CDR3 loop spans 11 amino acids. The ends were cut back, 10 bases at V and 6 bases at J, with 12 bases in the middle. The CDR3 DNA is TGTGCCACCAGGAGGACACATGGCTACACCTTC. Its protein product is CATRRTHGYTF.

In DNA, the CDR3 is TGCGCCAGCAGCGTACAGGCTAATGAAAAACTGTTTTTT. Translation gives CASSVQANEKLFF. The chain combines TRBV5-1 with TRBJ1-4, with a possible D match to TRBD1 (5 bases). The V gene's germline CDR1 is SGHRS and CDR2 YFSETQ. V dropped 4 bases and J dropped 3 bases, with 7 bases sitting between them. The CDR3 has 13 residues.

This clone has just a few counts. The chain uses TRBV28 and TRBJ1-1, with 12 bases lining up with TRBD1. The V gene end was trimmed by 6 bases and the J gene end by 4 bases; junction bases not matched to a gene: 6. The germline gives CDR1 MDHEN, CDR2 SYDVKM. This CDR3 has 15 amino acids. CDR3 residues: CASRGQGAEGTEAFF. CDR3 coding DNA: TGTGCCAGCAGGGGACAGGGGGCCGAGGGCACTGAAGCTTTCTTT.

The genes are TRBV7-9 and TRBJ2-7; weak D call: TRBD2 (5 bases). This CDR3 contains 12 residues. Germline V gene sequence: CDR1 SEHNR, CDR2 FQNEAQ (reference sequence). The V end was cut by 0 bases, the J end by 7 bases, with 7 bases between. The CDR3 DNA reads TGTGCCAGCAGCTTAGCGAGGGAAGAGCAGTACTTC. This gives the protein CASSLAREEQYF.

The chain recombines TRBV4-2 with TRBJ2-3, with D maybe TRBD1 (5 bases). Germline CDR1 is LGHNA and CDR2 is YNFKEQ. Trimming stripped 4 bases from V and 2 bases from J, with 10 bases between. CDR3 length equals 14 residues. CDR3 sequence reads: CASSLSDITDTQYF. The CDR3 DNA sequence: TGTGCCAGCAGCCTCTCGGACATCACAGATACGCAGTATTTT.

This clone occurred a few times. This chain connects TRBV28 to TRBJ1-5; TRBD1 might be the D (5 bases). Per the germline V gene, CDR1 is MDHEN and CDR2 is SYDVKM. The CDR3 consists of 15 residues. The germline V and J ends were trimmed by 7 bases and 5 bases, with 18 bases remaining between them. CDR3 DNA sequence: TGTGCCAGCACCCGGGGCTCGGGGGGATATCAGCCCCAGCATTTT. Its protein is CASTRGSGGYQPQHF.

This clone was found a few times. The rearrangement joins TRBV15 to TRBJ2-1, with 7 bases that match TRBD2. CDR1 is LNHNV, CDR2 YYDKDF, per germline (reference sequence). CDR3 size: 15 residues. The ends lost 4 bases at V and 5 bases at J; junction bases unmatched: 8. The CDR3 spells CATSKQQRGNNEQFF. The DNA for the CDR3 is TGTGCCACCAGCAAACAACAGCGGGGTAACAATGAGCAGTTCTTC.

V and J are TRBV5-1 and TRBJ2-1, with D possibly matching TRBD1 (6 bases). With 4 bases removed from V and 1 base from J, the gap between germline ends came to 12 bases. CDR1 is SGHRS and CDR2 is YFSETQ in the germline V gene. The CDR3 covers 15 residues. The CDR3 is CASSRQEGSYNEQFF. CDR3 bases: TGCGCCAGCAGCCGACAGGAAGGATCCTACAATGAGCAGTTCTTC.

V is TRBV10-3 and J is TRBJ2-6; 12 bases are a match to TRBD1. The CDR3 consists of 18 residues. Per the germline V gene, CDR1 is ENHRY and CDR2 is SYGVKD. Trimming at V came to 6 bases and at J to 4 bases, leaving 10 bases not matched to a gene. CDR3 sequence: CAISDGGQGARGANVLTF. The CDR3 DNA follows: TGTGCCATCAGCGACGGGGGACAGGGGGCGAGGGGGGCCAACGTCCTGACTTTC.

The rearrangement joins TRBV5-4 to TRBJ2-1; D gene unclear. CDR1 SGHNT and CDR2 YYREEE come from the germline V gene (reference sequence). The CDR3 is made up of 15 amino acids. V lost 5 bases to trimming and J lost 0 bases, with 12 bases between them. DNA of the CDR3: TGTGCCAGCAGACTTTCCGTGAGCTCCTACAATGAGCAGTTCTTC. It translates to CASRLSVSSYNEQFF.

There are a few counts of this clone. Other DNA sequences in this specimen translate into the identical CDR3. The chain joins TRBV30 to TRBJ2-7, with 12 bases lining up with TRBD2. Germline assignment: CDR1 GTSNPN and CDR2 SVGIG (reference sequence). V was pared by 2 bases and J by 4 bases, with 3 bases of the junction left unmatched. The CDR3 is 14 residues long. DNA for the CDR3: TGTGCCTGGAGTTCAGGACTAGCGGGATACGAGCAGTACTTC. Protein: CAWSSGLAGYEQYF. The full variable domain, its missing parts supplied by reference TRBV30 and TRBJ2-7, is SQTIHQWPATLVQPVGSPLSLECTVEGTSNPNLYWYRQAAGRGLQLLFYSVGIGQISSEVPQNLSASRPQDRQFILSSKKLLLSDSGFYLCAWSSGLAGYEQYFGPGTRLTVT.

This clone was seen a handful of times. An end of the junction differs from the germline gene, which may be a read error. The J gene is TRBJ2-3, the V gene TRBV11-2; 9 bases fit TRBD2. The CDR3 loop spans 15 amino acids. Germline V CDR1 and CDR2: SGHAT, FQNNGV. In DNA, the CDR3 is TGCGCCAGCAGCCGTATAGCGGGAGTGGCAGATACGCAGTATTTT. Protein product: CASSRIAGVADTQYF.

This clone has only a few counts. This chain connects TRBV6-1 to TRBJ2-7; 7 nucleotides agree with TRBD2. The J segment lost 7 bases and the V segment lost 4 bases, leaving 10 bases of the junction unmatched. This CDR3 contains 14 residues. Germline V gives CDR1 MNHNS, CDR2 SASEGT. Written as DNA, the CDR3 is TGTGCCAGCAGTGCTGGGCGGGAGTCAGGGGAGCAGTACTTC. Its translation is CASSAGRESGEQYF.

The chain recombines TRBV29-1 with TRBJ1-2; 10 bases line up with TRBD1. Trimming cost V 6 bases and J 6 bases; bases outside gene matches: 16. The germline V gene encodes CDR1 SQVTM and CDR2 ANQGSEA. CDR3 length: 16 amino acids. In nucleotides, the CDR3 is TGCAGCGTCCCCCCATCCCGGGACAGGGGAGTCCATGGCTACACCTTC. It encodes CSVPPSRDRGVHGYTF. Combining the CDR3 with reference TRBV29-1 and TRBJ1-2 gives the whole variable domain SAVISQKPSRDICQRGTSLTIQCQVDSQVTMMFWYRQQPGQSLTLIATANQGSEATYESGFVIDKFPISRPNLTFSTLTVSNMSPEDSSIYLCSVPPSRDRGVHGYTFGSGTRLTVV.